The entry that follows covers one TCR beta chain sequence. The clone's antigen remains unknown. No clone much larger than this one lies a single base away; base qualities are absent. These data come from a study of cytomegalovirus exposure and HLA in healthy donors (dated by TCRdb to the late 2010s). At the level of the whole study: According to an earlier analysis of 587 of the donors, some 170 million T cells yielded 117 million unique TCR beta sequences and about 300 Gb of sequence data. Among some 410 genotyped donors of the cohort, an average of around 250,000 unique TCR beta nucleotide sequences was sequenced per donor, of which 15% to 20% were non-productive. Class I and class II HLA loci were covered by the typing at four-digit resolution. Donor age, sex, ethnicity and CMV serostatus were collected together with the repertoire data. Rather than using new phenotypic data, the later analysis identified candidate immune exposures from TCR beta sequences and from how often those sequences occurred across donors. To predict cytomegalovirus infection status, the study brought together high-throughput TCR immunosequencing, statistical association of individual TCRs with disease status, and machine learning. The study was designed to test whether signatures of past pathogen exposure could be identified by cataloging public T cell receptors. Besides the first cohort of some 670 subjects, a separate validation cohort made up of some 110 different subjects was used. A later genetic analysis took genome-wide SNP genotypes for about 55% of the roughly 670 donors and used that subset as a discovery cohort. To study patterns of TCR occurrence, a later analysis re-analyzed previously published TCR beta repertoires from 500 to 850 donors and added high-resolution HLA genotyping. Five DR-DQ haplotypes were treated as single units for association and clustering because of strong linkage in the cohort. All discovery cohort repertoires had been generated using a single sequencing platform. In an earlier analysis of roughly 580 of the donors, high-throughput TCR beta sequencing was used to judge whether each TCR beta V gene segment behaved as functional or pseudogenic. An early release that covered approximately 600 HLA-typed donors contained about 300 gigabases of sequencing data and some 87 million unique TCR sequences. Of the 300 to 400 genotyped donors, 65% to 90% fell in the genetic ancestry cluster associated with self-reported Caucasian donors. The study profiled the T cell repertoires of under 850 subjects by immunosequencing and related them to cytomegalovirus serostatus. The number of typed donors differed by locus: roughly 620-630 for A, B, C, DRB1 and DQB1; approximately 540 for DQA1; over 600 for DPA1; and about 450 for DPB1.

The V end gives up 6 bases and the J end 4 bases, leaving 7 bases in the junction not matched to a gene. From the cysteine through the phenylalanine, the CDR3 covers 15 amino acids. The read is trimmed to its CDR3 DNA, 45 bases read in frame from base 1. The germline V gene (reference sequence) gives CDR1 as LNHDA and CDR2 as SQIVND. The cohort comprised some 730 healthy bone marrow donors. Cohort members were all nominally healthy when sampled, although unrecorded immune exposures were likely present. The donor tested CMV seronegative and was one of the 352 seronegative cohort members. A peripheral blood sample was collected from each donor, and TCR beta sequencing was performed on peripheral blood mononuclear cells. Genomic DNA was extracted from the blood cell samples with the Qiagen DNeasy Blood Extraction Kit. What the work shows at the level of the full study, not this receptor alone: When HLA alleles, especially DR and DQ, strongly co-occurred, TCR associations were difficult to assign to individual alleles. In the study, about 150 TCR beta chains were listed as associated with cytomegalovirus. A later analysis found that HLA-associated TCR beta chains were more clonally expanded and had lower generation probabilities than equally common non-associated chains. According to a later genetic analysis, donors in an Asian-associated ancestry cluster had fewer N-insertions in productive TCRs than the roughly 670-donor mean. Some IMGT-functional V segments, including TRBV6-2 and TRBV6-3, could not be told apart with the 87-base-pair reads, so those segments were excluded. At a false discovery rate of 0.05, a later analysis linked 16,951 TCR beta sequences to specific HLA alleles. A group of highly shared sequence variants was considered likely to be a technical artifact of the sequencing pipeline. In a later analysis, TCR association rates were found to vary across HLA loci, with the most associated TCRs seen for DRB1 alleles and the fewest for HLA-C alleles. In vitro tests confirmed that a few of the cytomegalovirus-associated TCR beta chains recognize cytomegalovirus antigens. It was suggested by the authors that the approach could potentially be generalized to other disease states and immunological phenotypes. A further reported finding was that TCR beta sequences accurately predicted the HLA-A and HLA-B alleles for most subjects in the first cohort. In a later analysis, most CMV-associated TCR beta chains were found to appear HLA-restricted, with HLA associations seemingly driven largely by CMV exposure. In a later analysis, several top co-occurrence clusters were reported to appear linked to parvovirus B19, influenza, CMV and Epstein-Barr virus. In an earlier analysis of fewer than 700 of the donors, most TCR beta V segments appeared in productive rearrangements about 87% or about 30% of the time, broadly matching IMGT annotations. Because some donors lacked HLA typing at each locus, the association tests relied only on the typed subset. In both the original and validation cohorts, the classifier was reported to diagnose cytomegalovirus status with high specificity and sensitivity. Most TCR sequences were seen in very few donors, while some public TCRs were found in many individuals. An association between a missense DCLRE1C variant and V-gene and J-gene trimming of TCR beta chains was found in a later genetic analysis and replicated in an independent cohort. Correlated functional status among segregating V segments might be attributable to linkage disequilibrium, but an unknown experimental factor could not be ruled out. Presence/absence analyses assumed roughly uniform sequencing depth across donors, an assumption that may not hold. Roughly 17 rarely observed V segments, including chromosome 9 orphons, were excluded from the earlier analysis of several hundred of the donors because counts were too low. This cohort had only TCR beta chains sequenced, and the lack of alpha or paired-chain data limited which features could be detected. For the cohort, immune exposure information was limited to CMV serostatus.

The library was obtained by the immunoSEQ multiplex PCR assay. For the multiplex PCR, a mixture combining 60 forward primers for TCR Vbeta segments and 13 reverse primers for TCR Jbeta segments was used. The CDR3 region of rearranged TCR beta genes was amplified from genomic DNA by a multiplex PCR assay. The Illumina HiSeq System was used to sequence the amplified TCR beta libraries as 87-base-pair reads. As for the original processing: A later analysis tallied roughly 80 million unique TCR beta chains across the 666 repertoires, and some 10 million of those chains were shared by two or more donors. A nearest-neighbor algorithm error-corrected the raw reads and collapsed the reads into unique sequences, merging closely related sequences to remove PCR and sequencing errors. V, D and J gene segments were assigned by aligning CDR3 sequences to IMGT reference sequences. Each retained sequence needed at least a six-nucleotide match to both a V gene segment and a J gene segment. A rearrangement counted as productive if the CDR3 had no stop codons and remained in frame with V and J, and every other rearrangement counted as non-productive. Following IMGT convention, CDR3 was defined as the stretch from the second conserved V-encoded cysteine to the conserved J-encoded phenylalanine. In an earlier analysis of just under 600 of the donors, sequences lacking an unambiguous match to a single V gene segment were excluded. In an earlier analysis of some 590 of the donors, a V segment was called functional when productive rearrangements were above 56.7%, and segregating when the standard deviation between donors exceeded 5%. A statistical classification framework was developed to diagnose cytomegalovirus status using the catalog of TCR beta chain sequences. In a later analysis, TCR nucleotide sequences were compared against IMGT/GENE-DB human TR gene sequences so that V and J genes could be assigned. In a later analysis, CDR3 sequences and most-parsimonious VDJ recombination scenarios were assigned using the TCRdist pipeline. A later analysis defined each TCR beta chain by its CDR3 amino acid sequence plus V-gene family, and excluded reads lacking a unique V-gene family. In a later analysis, 500 to 650 highly shared, low-generation-probability nucleotide sequences were removed to address suspected cross-contamination and a sequencing artifact. For each public chain, a later analysis derived a clonal expansion index from normalized ranks of inferred template counts within each repertoire. A later analysis computed generation probabilities with a VDJ recombination model fitted to out-of-frame rearrangements, and checked the results against IGoR. A later analysis scored TCR-TCR, TCR-HLA and TCR-CMV co-occurrence with hypergeometric tests, applying a repertoire-size bias correction to TCR pairs. A later analysis estimated false discovery rates by permuting HLA or CMV assignments 20 times. In a later analysis, co-occurring TCRs were grouped using DBSCAN, and TCRdist sequence similarity was added for clustering within HLA-allele-positive subsets. Repertoires with fewer than 30,000 or more than 120,000 public chains were left out of co-occurrence clustering, as were a handful of repertoires with anomalous nucleotide sharing. Not all clones reach the TCRdb copy of this immuneACCESS table, which keeps in-frame sequences only. Checked studies attribute under half of the gap to unresolved V genes and leave the rest unexplained. That table furnishes V, J and clone size, whereas the DNA furnished D and trimming. Here the sample has fewer than 200,000 clones; 80% occur a single time. The ten largest clones add up to about 4.5% of the sample.

The sample was PBMCs. The source is a man between 25 and 39 years old in good health and CMV-seronegative. In this chain, TRBV19 is recombined with TRBJ2-7; 12 bases in between match TRBD2. The CDR3 corresponds to CASSPGLAGTYEQYF. The nucleotide sequence is TGTGCCAGTAGCCCTGGACTAGCGGGAACTTACGAGCAGTACTTC.